In its sample, the clone carrying this T cell receptor beta chain was seen a few times. Its antigen is currently unknown. The CDR3 sequence is 14 residues long. Trimming stripped 5 bases from V and 1 base from J, with 11 bases between. Germline CDR1 is SGHTA and CDR2 is FQGNSA. The data derive from a study of T-cell memory formation after mild COVID-19. Study-wide points: While clones contracting from day 15 to 85 were balanced between CD4 and CD8, later expanders leaned CD4+. Prior to infection, memory already included some responding clones, suggesting cross-reactive memory joined.

Each CDR3 protein gets one entry after TCRdb re-called the 5' RACE reads with MiXCR. This table holds roughly 150,000 distinct CDR3 sequences, approximately 13% found once. What was sequenced was PBMCs or a T cell subset sorted from them (not recorded which). The V call is TRBV7-2, the J call TRBJ2-5; tentatively, D is TRBD2 (6 bases). The TCR was taken from a man in his late teens or twenties who had mild COVID-19 (a few samples of this study predate the infection). Cell type and time point are not known. The DNA for the CDR3 is TGTGCCAGCAGCCGACGGACTACCCAAGAGACCCAGTACTTC. As protein: CASSRRTTQETQYF.